What follows are 22 T cell receptor beta chains derived from one specimen sequenced in a study of CD8+ T cells in alopecia areata. RNA, once extracted, was reverse transcribed into cDNA for use as the sequencing template. The data were produced by immunoSEQ multiplex PCR, yet TCRdb's version contains in-frame clones alone and is incomplete. The sample shows approximately 210,000 clones, approximately 65% of them seen only once. Stated treatment: oral pan-JAK inhibitor, 5-10 mg twice daily. The source was CD4+ T cells sorted from blood, collected at approximately week 42, from a patient treated with tofacitinib. The receptors originated from a human donor with alopecia areata.

The chain carries TRBV4-3 and TRBJ1-2; 8 bases agree with TRBD1. V lost 0 bases, J lost 6 bases, and 12 bases stayed unmatched. This CDR3 comprises 17 residues. The germline gives CDR1 LGHNA, CDR2 YSLEER. CDR3 in DNA: TGCGCCAGCAGCCAAGAAGGTCCCCGGACAGGGATCAATGGCTACACCTTC. As protein: CASSQEGPRTGINGYTF.

This chain joins TRBV30 and TRBJ2-3, with D uncertain. CDR1 and CDR2 from the germline V gene are GTSNPN and SVGIG (reference sequence). The CDR3 consists of 14 residues. V gave up 4 bases and J gave up 5 bases, with 16 bases separating them. CDR3 region: CAWTPRPGLDTQYF. Here the CDR3 DNA reads TGTGCCTGGACCCCGAGACCCGGTCTAGATACGCAGTATTTT.

The chain is built from TRBV7-8 and TRBJ2-2, with 7 positions matching TRBD1. V was pared by 4 bases and J by 6 bases, with 8 bases of the junction left unmatched. Germline loops: CDR1 SGHVS, CDR2 FQNEAQ. There are 15 residues in the CDR3. The CDR3 spells CASSSHPQGSGELFF. DNA of the CDR3: TGTGCCAGCAGCTCCCACCCACAGGGGTCCGGGGAGCTGTTTTTT.

This chain links TRBV15 with TRBJ1-1; D is undetermined. The V end was cut by 0 bases, the J end by 1 base, with 9 bases between. The CDR3 is 15 residues long. From germline, CDR1 is LNHNV and CDR2 YYDKDF (reference sequence). CDR3 sequence reads: CATSRERVRNTEAFF. For the CDR3, the DNA is TGTGCCACCAGCAGAGAGCGGGTTAGGAACACTGAAGCTTTCTTT. The full variable domain, in which reference TRBV15 and TRBJ1-1 provide the parts outside the CDR3, is DAMVIQNPRYQVTQFGKPVTLSCSQTLNHNVMYWYQQKSSQAPKLLFHYYDKDFNNEADTPDNFQSRRPNTSFCFLDIRSPGLGDTAMYLCATSRERVRNTEAFFGQGTRLTVV.

The chain has TRBV10-2 and TRBJ1-5; no clear D gene. Per germline, CDR1 WSHSY and CDR2 SAAADI. V shed 0 bases and J shed 4 bases, with 4 bases lying between them. The CDR3 contains 13 residues. CDR3 in DNA: TGCGCCAGCAGTGAGTCCAAAAATCAGCCCCAGCATTTT. Translation: CASSESKNQPQHF.

The chain combines TRBV5-1 with TRBJ2-5; D perhaps matches TRBD1 (6 bases). Trimming pared 1 base from V and 9 bases from J, leaving 7 bases between. There are 11 residues in the CDR3. Germline V gene sequence: CDR1 SGHRS, CDR2 YFSETQ. CDR3 amino acids: CASSLSGAQYF. The CDR3 DNA reads TGCGCCAGCAGCTTGTCAGGGGCCCAGTACTTC. Variable domain in full (rest from reference TRBV5-1 and TRBJ2-5): KAGVTQTPRYLIKTRGQQVTLSCSPISGHRSVSWYQQTPGQGLQFLFEYFSETQRNKGNFPGRFSGRQFSNSRSEMNVSTLELGDSALYLCASSLSGAQYFGPGTRLLVL.

The chain joins TRBV2 to TRBJ1-2; D perhaps matches TRBD1 (6 bases). The CDR3 is made up of 13 amino acids. Between the trimmed V and J ends, which lost 5 bases and 5 bases, there was a span of 12 bases. Germline CDR1 SNHLY, CDR2 FYNNEI. CDR3 region: CASSLVTGYGYTF. For the CDR3, the DNA is TGTGCCAGCAGTTTGGTCACAGGGTATGGCTACACCTTC.

The chain couples TRBV7-2 to TRBJ2-1; 9 nucleotides line up with TRBD2. Germline-derived CDR1 and CDR2 are SGHTA and FQGNSA. With V trimmed by 1 base and J by 7 bases, 11 bases remained unmatched. The CDR3 is 17 amino acids. CDR3: CASSLGRSRGGLNEQFF. The CDR3 nucleotides are TGTGCCAGCAGCTTAGGGCGTTCGCGGGGGGGCCTTAATGAGCAGTTCTTC.

This chain links TRBV6-5 with TRBJ1-6, with D maybe TRBD1 (5 bases). The CDR3 sequence is 14 residues long. Germline CDR1 reads MNHEY; CDR2 reads SVGAGI. The V end lost 9 bases, the J end lost 6 bases, and 15 bases lay between the germline ends. The CDR3 nucleotides are TGTGCCAGTCATCCCGGGACCGCTAATTCACCCCTCCACTTT. Translating it yields CASHPGTANSPLHF.

The chain combines TRBV6-5 with TRBJ1-4; D not certain. V was shortened by 10 bases and J by 13 bases, with 10 bases between the two germline ends. CDR1 and CDR2 from the germline V gene are MNHEY and SVGAGI. The length of the CDR3 is 9 residues. The DNA for the CDR3 is TGTGCCACCGGCGTAGGACTGTTTTTT. Its protein product is CATGVGLFF.

The chain is built from TRBV2 and TRBJ2-2; D unclear. CDR3 length: 13 amino acids. In germline, CDR1 is SNHLY, CDR2 FYNNEI. V was cut by 6 bases and J by 3 bases, with 8 bases left in between. The DNA of the CDR3 is TGTGCCAGCAGGTTTGGTTACACCGGGGAGCTGTTTTTT. Amino acids: CASRFGYTGELFF.

This clone was picked up a small number of times. CDR3 in amino acids: CASSLGEAATNEKLFF. CDR3 coding DNA: TGTGCCAGCAGCTTAGGGGAGGCAGCAACTAATGAAAAACTGTTTTTT. The J gene is TRBJ1-4, the V gene TRBV7-9; no clear D. V was cut by 1 base and J by 0 bases, with 9 bases left in between. Germline V gives CDR1 SEHNR, CDR2 FQNEAQ (reference sequence). This CDR3 is built from 16 residues.

This clone was observed once. The chain joins TRBV20-1 to TRBJ1-2; D gene ambiguous. Trimming pared 4 bases from V and 3 bases from J, leaving 3 bases between. The CDR3 is 10 amino acids. The germline V gene encodes CDR1 DFQATT and CDR2 SNEGSKA (reference sequence). The CDR3 protein is CSAMDYGYTF. The CDR3, as DNA: TGCAGTGCTATGGACTATGGCTACACCTTC.

The V and J genes are TRBV11-2 and TRBJ2-5, with no clear D. The CDR3 runs to 13 residues. V was clipped by 5 bases and J by 3 bases, with 10 bases between them. Germline V gene sequence: CDR1 SGHAT, CDR2 FQNNGV. Here the CDR3 DNA reads TGTGCCAGCAGCCCCGGACCAAAAGAGACCCAGTACTTC. This gives the protein CASSPGPKETQYF.

This chain links TRBV11-3 with TRBJ2-1; D gene ambiguous. V was clipped by 4 bases and J by 9 bases, with 13 bases between them. CDR3 length: 13 amino acids. In germline, CDR1 is SGHNT, CDR2 YENEEA. The DNA of the CDR3 is TGTGCCAGCAGCTCGCCCCTCATTGGTGAGCAGTTCTTC. Protein product: CASSSPLIGEQFF. Full variable domain (remainder filled in from reference TRBV11-3 and TRBJ2-1): EAGVVQSPRYKIIEKKQPVAFWCNPISGHNTLYWYLQNLGQGPELLIRYENEEAVDDSQLPKDRFSAERLKGVDSTLKIQPAELGDSAVYLCASSSPLIGEQFFGPGTRLTVL.

The chain couples TRBV7-3 to TRBJ2-3, with a weak D call TRBD2 (7 bases). The V end was cut by 4 bases, the J end by 5 bases, with 10 bases between. CDR1 is SGHTA and CDR2 is FQGTGA in the germline V gene. The CDR3 runs to 13 residues. DNA for the CDR3: TGTGCCAGCAGCTACAGGGAGGGAGATACGCAGTATTTT. Its translation is CASSYREGDTQYF.

This chain uses TRBV30 with TRBJ1-6; perhaps TRBD1 as D (6 bases). The CDR3 consists of 13 residues. Germline V gene sequence: CDR1 GTSNPN, CDR2 SVGIG (reference sequence). The V and J ends lost 4 bases and 7 bases respectively, with 11 bases between them. CDR3 bases: TGTGCCTGGAAGGGGGTTGGGAATTCACCCCTCCACTTT. Translated, it gives CAWKGVGNSPLHF.

This clone was found once. V gene TRBV30 combines with J gene TRBJ2-1; D possibly corresponds to TRBD2 (5 bases). This CDR3 comprises 13 residues. V was clipped by 1 base and J by 10 bases, with 14 bases between them. Germline V CDR1 and CDR2: GTSNPN, SVGIG (reference sequence). This CDR3 reads CAWSAGRAAEQFF. Written as DNA, the CDR3 is TGTGCCTGGAGTGCGGGGAGAGCGGCGGAGCAGTTCTTC. The full variable domain, its missing parts supplied by reference TRBV30 and TRBJ2-1, is SQTIHQWPATLVQPVGSPLSLECTVEGTSNPNLYWYRQAAGRGLQLLFYSVGIGQISSEVPQNLSASRPQDRQFILSSKKLLLSDSGFYLCAWSAGRAAEQFFGPGTRLTVL.

The V and J genes are TRBV7-9 and TRBJ1-1, with D possibly TRBD1 on 6 matching bases. Germline lookup yields CDR1 SEHNR and CDR2 FQNEAQ (reference sequence). V lost 4 bases and J 7 bases, leaving 16 bases between the germline ends. There are 14 residues in the CDR3. The CDR3, as DNA: TGTGCCAGCAGCTCCCTGGGCAGGGGCGTTGAAGCTTTCTTT. Its protein product is CASSSLGRGVEAFF.

V and J are TRBV14 and TRBJ2-3, with D perhaps matching TRBD2 (5 bases). The V and J ends lost 1 base and 0 bases respectively, with 11 bases between them. This CDR3 contains 16 residues. The V gene's germline CDR1 is SGHDN and CDR2 FVKESK. For the CDR3, the DNA is TGTGCCAGCAGCCAAGCCCTCGGGATCAGCACAGATACGCAGTATTTT. This codes for CASSQALGISTDTQYF.

CDR3 protein: CASSKGLAGGYNEQFF. In nucleotides, the CDR3 is TGTGCCAGCAGTAAGGGACTAGCGGGGGGATACAATGAGCAGTTCTTC. The genes are TRBV2 and TRBJ2-1, with TRBD2 identical over 15 bases. This CDR3 has 16 amino acids. Germline CDR1 is SNHLY and CDR2 is FYNNEI. Losses at the gene ends were 5 bases for V and 4 bases for J; bases not matched to a gene: 3.

This clone was seen a few times. V gene TRBV2 combines with J gene TRBJ2-6; possibly TRBD1 for D (5 bases). The ends were cut back, 8 bases at V and 0 bases at J, with 8 bases in the middle. Germline V gene data show CDR1 as SNHLY and CDR2 as FYNNEI. The length of the CDR3 is 14 residues. This CDR3 is CASGQGSGANVLTF. CDR3 coding DNA: TGTGCCAGCGGTCAGGGCTCTGGGGCCAACGTCCTGACTTTC.